This T cell receptor beta chain was captured in a study of cytomegalovirus exposure and HLA in healthy donors. Whole-study results and caveats: Most TCR sequences showed up rarely, but some public TCRs showed up in many donors. As a later analysis showed, a missense DCLRE1C variant was linked to trimming of TCR beta V- and J-genes.

Germline CDR1 is LGHNA and CDR2 is YSLEER. This CDR3 is 16 amino acids long. The ends lost 5 bases at V and 4 bases at J; junction bases unmatched: 13. Of note for this clone: Antigen: not known.

A multiplex PCR was run with 60 Vbeta primers and 13 Jbeta primers. How the authors handled the data: Roughly 83 million unique TCR beta chains, roughly 11 million of them shared, were counted by a later analysis. Clones were sequenced by immunoSEQ multiplex PCR, and TCRdb holds only the in-frame ones, with some missing. Clonal size and the V and J genes are those of that table, whereas D and trimming came from the DNA. Here the sample spans approximately 120,000 clones, around 78% being singletons. The chain recombines TRBV4-3 with TRBJ1-2; 7 bases map to TRBD1. The sequence was collected from a woman between 40 and 55 years old in good health and CMV-seronegative. Material for sequencing was PBMCs. The CDR3 sequence is CASSSSRRGLSYGYTF. The CDR3, as DNA: TGCGCCAGCAGCTCTTCCCGGAGGGGGCTGAGCTATGGCTACACCTTC.